This T cell receptor beta chain was sequenced for a study of shared clonotypes between healthy human individuals. In the study overall: Plates per donor: three CD4 naive, three CD4 memory, two CD8 naive, one CD8 memory. Study-wide results and limits: Relative to their counterparts shared across all four donors, non-shared clonotypes exhibited diminished generation probabilities.

In the source study's methods: Quality scores were absent from the junction-only immunoSEQ sequences, so filtering differed. Measured with immunoSEQ multiplex PCR; TCRdb has only the in-frame clones, and not every one. Clone size and V and J calls were adopted from that table, with D and trimming inferred from the DNA. Of 600,000 to 700,000 clones listed, roughly 73% are singletons. Remarks on this clone: What it binds is not known.

The split of CD4+ cells yielded CD45RA+ naive and CD45RA-negative memory subsets. Germline-derived CDR1 and CDR2 are MNHEY and SVGAGI. Trimming left V 2 bases short and J 6 bases short, with 17 bases between. The CDR3 has 15 residues. The chain is built from TRBV6-5 and TRBJ2-7, with D perhaps TRBD2 (6 bases). The receptor's source is a woman in her 30s in good health. The sequencing sample was made of memory CD4+ T cells sorted from blood. Described subset: CD45RA-negative fraction. The chain's CDR3 is CASSYAFGGVTEQYF. The CDR3 bases are TGTGCCAGCAGTTACGCTTTCGGGGGAGTAACCGAGCAGTACTTC.